This T cell receptor beta chain was sequenced for a study of blood T cells in healthy people across ages. General study findings and limits: Strong correlation existed between TCR beta diversity and naive T cell percentage. From one million sequenced T cells, diversity estimates were lower bounds.

The study drew donors from healthy Caucasian individuals in Russia aged roughly 6 to 90. Every donor provided around 9.5 milliliters of peripheral blood. Primers used in a second PCR of about 7 to 12 cycles were a sample-barcoded 5' primer and a J-beta primer mix. MiXCR, applied by TCRdb to the 5' RACE reads, yields one record per CDR3 protein. The sample includes about 1.4 million distinct CDR3 sequences, 45% to 70% of them seen just once. The germline V and J ends were trimmed by 5 bases and 5 bases, with 9 bases remaining between them. The CDR3 has 11 residues. Germline V gene data show CDR1 as SQVTM and CDR2 as ANQGSEA. Note on this clonotype: Its antigen is not known.

Sample: blood. This sequence was found in a man between 18 and 29 years old in good health. The chain links TRBV29-1 to TRBJ1-2, with D unresolved. The CDR3, as DNA: TGCAGCGTTTTAGTGGGATATGGCTACACCTTC. Translating gives CSVLVGYGYTF.